Below, 5 T cell receptor beta chains from the same sample are listed, as sequenced in a study of cytomegalovirus exposure and HLA in healthy donors. Researchers ran the PCR with 60 Vbeta and 13 Jbeta primers. Assay: immunoSEQ multiplex PCR; the TCRdb copy retains only in-frame clones and omits some. There are 140,000 to 150,000 clones in the sample; 78% occur only once, and 3% lies in the top ten. The sample comprised PBMCs. These receptors were obtained from a man aged 35 to 55 in good health and CMV-seropositive.

The genes are TRBV4-3 and TRBJ1-2; D remains ambiguous. V gave up 0 bases and J gave up 0 bases, with 8 bases separating them. There are 15 residues in the CDR3. Germline V gene data show CDR1 as LGHNA and CDR2 as YSLEER. The CDR3 bases are TGCGCCAGCAGCCAAGAGCCGATAGCTAACTATGGCTACACCTTC. As protein: CASSQEPIANYGYTF.

V is TRBV7-8 and J is TRBJ1-5; 8 bases map to TRBD1. Per germline, CDR1 SGHVS and CDR2 FQNEAQ. This CDR3 has 15 residues. Germline trimming cut 5 bases from V and 6 bases from J; bases unmatched to any gene: 9. CDR3 sequence: CASSGQGVVAQPQHF. CDR3 coding DNA: TGTGCCAGCAGCGGACAGGGAGTGGTCGCTCAGCCCCAGCATTTT.

This chain connects TRBV7-3 to TRBJ2-2; TRBD1 matches at 8 bases. Germline CDR1 is SGHTA and CDR2 is FQGTGA. J gave up 4 bases and V 6 bases, and 7 bases lay outside the gene matches. The CDR3 loop spans 15 amino acids. The DNA for the CDR3 is TGTGCCAGCAGACTAAACGGACAGGGCACCGGGGAGCTGTTTTTT. It codes for CASRLNGQGTGELFF.

This chain connects TRBV13 to TRBJ2-7; TRBD1 matches at 8 bases. Germline V lookup: CDR1 PRHDT, CDR2 FYEKMQ (reference sequence). V was clipped by 0 bases and J by 3 bases; unmatched bases: 7. The CDR3 has 16 residues. The CDR3, as DNA: TGTGCCAGCAGCTTAGGATCCCGGACAGGGCACTACGAGCAGTACTTC. This encodes CASSLGSRTGHYEQYF.

The chain carries TRBV10-3 and TRBJ2-7, with D uncertain. Trimming cost V 3 bases and J 3 bases, with 3 bases left between them. The CDR3 extends over 11 amino acids. Germline CDR1 and CDR2: ENHRY and SYGVKD. The CDR3 protein is CAISDNYEQYF. As DNA, the CDR3 is TGTGCCATCAGTGATAACTACGAGCAGTACTTC.